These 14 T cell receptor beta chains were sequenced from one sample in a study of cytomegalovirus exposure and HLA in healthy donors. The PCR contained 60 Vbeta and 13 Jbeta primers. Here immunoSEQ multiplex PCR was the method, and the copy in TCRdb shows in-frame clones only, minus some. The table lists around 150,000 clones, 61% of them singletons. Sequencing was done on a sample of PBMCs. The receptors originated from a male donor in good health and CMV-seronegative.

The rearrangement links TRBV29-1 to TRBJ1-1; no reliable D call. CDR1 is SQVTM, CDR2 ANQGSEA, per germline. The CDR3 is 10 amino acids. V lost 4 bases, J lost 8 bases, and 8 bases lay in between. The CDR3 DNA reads TGCAGCGTTGTCGTAACAGAAGCTTTCTTT. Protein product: CSVVVTEAFF.

The CDR3, as DNA: TGTGCCAGCTCACGGAGGGGGCAAAGCACAGATACGCAGTATTTT. It codes for CASSRRGQSTDTQYF. The chain employs TRBV18 and TRBJ2-3, with D tentatively TRBD1 (7 bases). From germline, CDR1 is KGHSH and CDR2 LQKENI. Trimming stripped 4 bases from V and 0 bases from J, with 11 bases between. CDR3 length: 15 amino acids.

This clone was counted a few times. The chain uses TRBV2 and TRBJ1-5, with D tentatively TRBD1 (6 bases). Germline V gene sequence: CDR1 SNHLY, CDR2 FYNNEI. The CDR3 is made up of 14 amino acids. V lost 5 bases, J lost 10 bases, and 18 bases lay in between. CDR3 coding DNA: TGTGCCAGCAGTCCCGGGACACCTTACGGTCCCCAGCATTTT. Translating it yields CASSPGTPYGPQHF. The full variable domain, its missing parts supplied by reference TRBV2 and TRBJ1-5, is EPEVTQTPSHQVTQMGQEVILRCVPISNHLYFYWYRQILGQKVEFLVSFYNNEISEKSEIFDDQFSVERPDGSNFTLKIRSTKLEDSAMYFCASSPGTPYGPQHFGDGTRLSIL.

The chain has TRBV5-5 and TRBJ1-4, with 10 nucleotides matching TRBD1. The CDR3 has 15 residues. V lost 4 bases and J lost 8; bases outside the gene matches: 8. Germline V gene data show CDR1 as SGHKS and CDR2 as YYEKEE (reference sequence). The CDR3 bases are TGTGCCAGCAGCCGAACCGGGACAGGGGCGGAAAAACTGTTTTTT. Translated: CASSRTGTGAEKLFF.

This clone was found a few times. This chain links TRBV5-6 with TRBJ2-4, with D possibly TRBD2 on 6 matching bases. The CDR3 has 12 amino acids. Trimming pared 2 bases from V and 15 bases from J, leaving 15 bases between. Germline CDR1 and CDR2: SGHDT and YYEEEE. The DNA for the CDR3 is TGTGCCAGCAGCTTAATTACGGGACTCCCGTACTTC. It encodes CASSLITGLPYF.

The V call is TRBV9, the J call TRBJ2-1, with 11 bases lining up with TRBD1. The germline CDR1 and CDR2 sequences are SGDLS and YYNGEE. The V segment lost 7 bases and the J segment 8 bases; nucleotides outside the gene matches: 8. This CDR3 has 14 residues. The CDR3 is CASGGQGARDEQFF. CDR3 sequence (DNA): TGTGCCAGCGGAGGACAGGGGGCGCGGGATGAGCAGTTCTTC. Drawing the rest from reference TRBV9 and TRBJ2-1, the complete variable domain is DSGVTQTPKHLITATGQRVTLRCSPRSGDLSVYWYQQSLDQGLQFLIQYYNGEERAKGNILERFSAQQFPDLHSELNLSSLELGDSALYFCASGGQGARDEQFFGPGTRLTVL.

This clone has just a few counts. As DNA, the CDR3 is TGTGCCAGCAGCCAAGAAGGGGGACAGGCTTCAACTAATGAAAAACTGTTTTTT. This gives the protein CASSQEGGQASTNEKLFF. J is TRBJ1-4 and V is TRBV4-2, with TRBD1 matching 8 bases. This CDR3 has 18 residues. V was clipped by 0 bases and J by 0 bases; unmatched bases: 6. Germline CDR1 is LGHNA and CDR2 is YNFKEQ.

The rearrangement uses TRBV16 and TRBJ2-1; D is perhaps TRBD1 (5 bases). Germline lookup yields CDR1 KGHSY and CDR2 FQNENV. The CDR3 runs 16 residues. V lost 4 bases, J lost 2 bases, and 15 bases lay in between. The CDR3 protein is CASSPYGQQTYNEQFF. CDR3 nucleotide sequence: TGTGCCAGCAGCCCTTACGGACAACAAACCTACAATGAGCAGTTCTTC.

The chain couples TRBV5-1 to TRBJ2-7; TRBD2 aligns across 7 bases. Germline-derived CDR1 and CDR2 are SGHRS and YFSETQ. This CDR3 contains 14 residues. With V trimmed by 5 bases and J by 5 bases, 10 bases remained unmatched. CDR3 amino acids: CASRRVGGSHEQYF. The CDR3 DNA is TGCGCCAGCAGACGGGTCGGGGGGTCCCACGAGCAGTACTTC.

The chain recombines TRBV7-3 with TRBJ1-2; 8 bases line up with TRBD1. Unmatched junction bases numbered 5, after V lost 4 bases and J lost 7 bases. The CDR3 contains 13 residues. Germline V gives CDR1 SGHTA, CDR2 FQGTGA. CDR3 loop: CASSSPGGVGYTF. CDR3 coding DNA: TGTGCCAGCAGCTCCCCAGGGGGCGTTGGCTACACCTTC.

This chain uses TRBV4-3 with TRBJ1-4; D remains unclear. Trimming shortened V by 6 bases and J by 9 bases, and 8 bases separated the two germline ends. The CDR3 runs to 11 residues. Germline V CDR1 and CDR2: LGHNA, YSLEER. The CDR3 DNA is TGCGCCAGCAGGGGAGGGCAAAAACTGTTTTTT. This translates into CASRGGQKLFF.

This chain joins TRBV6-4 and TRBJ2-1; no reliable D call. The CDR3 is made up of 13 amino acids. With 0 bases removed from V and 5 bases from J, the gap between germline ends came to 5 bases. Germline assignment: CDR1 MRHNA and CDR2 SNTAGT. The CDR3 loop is CASSDSTNNEQFF. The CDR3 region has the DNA TGTGCCAGCAGTGACTCGACAAACAATGAGCAGTTCTTC.

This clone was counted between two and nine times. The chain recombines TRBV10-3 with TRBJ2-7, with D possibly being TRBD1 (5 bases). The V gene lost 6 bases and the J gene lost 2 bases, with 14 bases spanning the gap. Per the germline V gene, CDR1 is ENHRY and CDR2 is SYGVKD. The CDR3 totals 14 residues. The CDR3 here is CAISPPDKAYEQYF. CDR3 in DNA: TGTGCCATCAGCCCCCCGGACAAAGCCTACGAGCAGTACTTC.

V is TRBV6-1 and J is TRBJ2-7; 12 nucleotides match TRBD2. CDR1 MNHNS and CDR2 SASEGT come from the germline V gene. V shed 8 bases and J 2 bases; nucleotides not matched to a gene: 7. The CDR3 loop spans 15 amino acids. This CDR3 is CASEGRLAGAYEQYF. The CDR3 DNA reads TGTGCCAGCGAGGGGAGACTAGCGGGGGCCTACGAGCAGTACTTC.